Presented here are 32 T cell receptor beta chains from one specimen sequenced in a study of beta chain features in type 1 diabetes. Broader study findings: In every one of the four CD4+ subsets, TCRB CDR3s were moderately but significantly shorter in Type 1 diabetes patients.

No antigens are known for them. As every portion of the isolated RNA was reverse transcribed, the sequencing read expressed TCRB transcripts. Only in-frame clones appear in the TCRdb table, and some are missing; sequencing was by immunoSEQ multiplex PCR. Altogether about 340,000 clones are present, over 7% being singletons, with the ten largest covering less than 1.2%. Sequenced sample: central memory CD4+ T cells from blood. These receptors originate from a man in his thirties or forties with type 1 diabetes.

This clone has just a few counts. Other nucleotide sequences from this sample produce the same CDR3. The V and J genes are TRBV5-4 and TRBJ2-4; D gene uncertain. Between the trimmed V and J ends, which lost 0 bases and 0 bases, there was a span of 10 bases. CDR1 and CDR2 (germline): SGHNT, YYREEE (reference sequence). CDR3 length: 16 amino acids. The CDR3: CASSLGGALAKNIQYF. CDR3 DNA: TGTGCCAGCAGCTTGGGCGGAGCATTAGCCAAAAACATTCAGTACTTC.

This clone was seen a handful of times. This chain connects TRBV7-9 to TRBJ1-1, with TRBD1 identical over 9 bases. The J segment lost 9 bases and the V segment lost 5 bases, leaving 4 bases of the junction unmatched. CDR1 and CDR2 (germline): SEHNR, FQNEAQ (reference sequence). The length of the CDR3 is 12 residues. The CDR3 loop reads CASSEQGAKAFF. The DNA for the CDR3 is TGTGCCAGCAGCGAACAGGGGGCGAAAGCTTTCTTT.

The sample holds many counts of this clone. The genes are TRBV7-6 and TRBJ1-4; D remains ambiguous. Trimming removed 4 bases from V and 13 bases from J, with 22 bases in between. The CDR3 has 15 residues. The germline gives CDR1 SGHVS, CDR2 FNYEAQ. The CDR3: CASSSLSGSEGRLFF. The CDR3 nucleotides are TGTGCCAGCAGCTCCCTATCCGGGTCCGAAGGCAGACTGTTTTTT.

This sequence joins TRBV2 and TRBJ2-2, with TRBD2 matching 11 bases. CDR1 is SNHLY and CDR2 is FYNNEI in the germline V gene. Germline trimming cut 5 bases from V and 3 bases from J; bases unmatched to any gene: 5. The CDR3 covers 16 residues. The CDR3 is CASSPLGLADTGELFF. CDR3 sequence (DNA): TGTGCCAGCAGTCCCCTGGGACTAGCGGACACCGGGGAGCTGTTTTTT.

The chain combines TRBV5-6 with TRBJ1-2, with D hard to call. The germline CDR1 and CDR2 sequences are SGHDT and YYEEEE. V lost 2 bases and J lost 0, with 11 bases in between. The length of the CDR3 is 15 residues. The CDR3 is CASSLADTTNYGYTF. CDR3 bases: TGTGCCAGCAGCTTAGCGGATACTACTAACTATGGCTACACCTTC.

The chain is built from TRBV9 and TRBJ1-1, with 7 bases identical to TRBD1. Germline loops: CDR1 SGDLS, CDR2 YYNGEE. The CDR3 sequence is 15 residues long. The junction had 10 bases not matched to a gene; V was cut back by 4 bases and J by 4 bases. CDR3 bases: TGTGCCAGCAGCAGAGAGGGGGCAAAGGCCACTGAAGCTTTCTTT. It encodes CASSREGAKATEAFF.

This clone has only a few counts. The CDR3 coding sequence is TGTGCCAGCTCCAAACGTCCCGGGACAGGGAACTATGGCTACACCTTC. Translated, it gives CASSKRPGTGNYGYTF. The chain carries TRBV6-6 and TRBJ1-2; 9 bases fit TRBD1. Germline CDR1 and CDR2: MNHNY and SVGAGI (reference sequence). The CDR3 runs 16 residues. Trimming cost V 8 bases and J 2 bases; bases outside gene matches: 12.

CDR3 sequence: CASSLLSGEQYF. CDR3 DNA: TGTGCCAGCAGTTTACTAAGTGGCGAGCAGTACTTC. The genes are TRBV28 and TRBJ2-7; D gene unclear. Between the trimmed V and J ends, which lost 2 bases and 6 bases, there was a span of 8 bases. Germline assignment: CDR1 MDHEN and CDR2 SYDVKM. The CDR3 is 12 residues long.

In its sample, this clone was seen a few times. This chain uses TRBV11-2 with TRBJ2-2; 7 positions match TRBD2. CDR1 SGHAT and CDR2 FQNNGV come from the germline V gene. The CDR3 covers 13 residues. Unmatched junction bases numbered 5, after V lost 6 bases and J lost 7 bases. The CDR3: CASSLREGGELFF. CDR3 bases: TGTGCCAGCAGTCTAAGGGAGGGCGGGGAGCTGTTTTTT.

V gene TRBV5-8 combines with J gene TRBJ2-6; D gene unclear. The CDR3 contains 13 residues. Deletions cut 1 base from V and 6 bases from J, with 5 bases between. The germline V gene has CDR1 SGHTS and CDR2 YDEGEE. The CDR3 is CASSLKAANVLTF. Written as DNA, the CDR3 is TGTGCCAGCAGCTTGAAAGCGGCCAACGTCCTGACTTTC. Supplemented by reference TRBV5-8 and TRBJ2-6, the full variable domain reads EAGVTQSPTHLIKTRGQQATLRCSPISGHTSVYWYQQALGLGLQFLLWYDEGEERNRGNFPPRFSGRQFPNYSSELNVNALELEDSALYLCASSLKAANVLTFGAGSRLTVL.

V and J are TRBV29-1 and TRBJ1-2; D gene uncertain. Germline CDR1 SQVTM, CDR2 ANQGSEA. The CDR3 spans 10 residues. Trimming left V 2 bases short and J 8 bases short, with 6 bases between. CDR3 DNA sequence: TGCAGCGTTGAAAGGGCGGGCTACACCTTC. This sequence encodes CSVERAGYTF.

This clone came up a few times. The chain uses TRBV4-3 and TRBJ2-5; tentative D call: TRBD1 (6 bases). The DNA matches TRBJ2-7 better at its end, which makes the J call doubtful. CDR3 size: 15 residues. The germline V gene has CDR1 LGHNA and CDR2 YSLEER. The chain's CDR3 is CASSQGLQGSYEQYF. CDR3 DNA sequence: TGCGCCAGCAGCCAGGGTTTACAGGGTAGCTACGAGCAGTACTTC.

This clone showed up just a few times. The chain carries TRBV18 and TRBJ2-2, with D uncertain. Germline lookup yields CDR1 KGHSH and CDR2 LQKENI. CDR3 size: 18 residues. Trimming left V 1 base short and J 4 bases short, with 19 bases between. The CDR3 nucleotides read TGTGCCAGCTCACCACTGATAAACGGCGAGTTGTCCACCGGGGAGCTGTTTTTT. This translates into CASSPLINGELSTGELFF.

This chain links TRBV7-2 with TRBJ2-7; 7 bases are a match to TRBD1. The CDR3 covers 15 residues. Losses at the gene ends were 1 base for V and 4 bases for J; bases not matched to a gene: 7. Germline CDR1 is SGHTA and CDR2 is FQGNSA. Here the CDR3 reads CASSLGGGAQYEQYF. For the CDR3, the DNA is TGTGCCAGCAGCTTAGGAGGGGGCGCACAATACGAGCAGTACTTC.

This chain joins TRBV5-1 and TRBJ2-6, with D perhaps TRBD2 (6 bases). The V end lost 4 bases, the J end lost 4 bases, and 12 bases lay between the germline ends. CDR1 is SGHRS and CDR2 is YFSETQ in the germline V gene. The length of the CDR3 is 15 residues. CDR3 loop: CASSPSASGANVLTF. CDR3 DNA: TGCGCCAGCAGCCCTAGCGCGAGCGGGGCCAACGTCCTGACTTTC.

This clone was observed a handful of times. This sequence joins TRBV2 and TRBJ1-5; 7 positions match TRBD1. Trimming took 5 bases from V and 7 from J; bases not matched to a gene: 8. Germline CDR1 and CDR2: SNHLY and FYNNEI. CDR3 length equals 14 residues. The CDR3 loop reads CASSNTGERQPQHF. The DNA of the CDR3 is TGTGCCAGCAGTAACACAGGGGAGCGACAGCCCCAGCATTTT. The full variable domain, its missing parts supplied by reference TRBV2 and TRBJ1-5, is EPEVTQTPSHQVTQMGQEVILRCVPISNHLYFYWYRQILGQKVEFLVSFYNNEISEKSEIFDDQFSVERPDGSNFTLKIRSTKLEDSAMYFCASSNTGERQPQHFGDGTRLSIL.

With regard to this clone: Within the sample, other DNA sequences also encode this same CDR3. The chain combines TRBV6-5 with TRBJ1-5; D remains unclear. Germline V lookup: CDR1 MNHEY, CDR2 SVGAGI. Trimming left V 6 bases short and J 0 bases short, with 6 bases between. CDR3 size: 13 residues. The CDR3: CASSLDSNQPQHF. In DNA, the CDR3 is TGTGCCAGCAGCCTCGATAGCAATCAGCCCCAGCATTTT.

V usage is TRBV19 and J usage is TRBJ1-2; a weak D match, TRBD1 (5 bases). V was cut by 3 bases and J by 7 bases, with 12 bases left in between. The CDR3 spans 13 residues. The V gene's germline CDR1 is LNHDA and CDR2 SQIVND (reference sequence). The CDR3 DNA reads TGTGCCAGTAGTATTCTCGGGGCGCGTGGCTACACCTTC. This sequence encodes CASSILGARGYTF.

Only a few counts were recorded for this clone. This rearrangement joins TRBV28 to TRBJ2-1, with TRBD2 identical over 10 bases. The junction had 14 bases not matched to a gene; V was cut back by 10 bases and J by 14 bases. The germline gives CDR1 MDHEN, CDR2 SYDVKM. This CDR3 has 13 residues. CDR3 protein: CATIAGGPPSEFF. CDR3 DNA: TGTGCCACCATAGCGGGGGGCCCCCCTTCTGAGTTCTTC. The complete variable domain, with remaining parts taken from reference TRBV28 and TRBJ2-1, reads DVKVTQSSRYLVKRTGEKVFLECVQDMDHENMFWYRQDPGLGLRLIYFSYDVKMKEKGDIPEGYSVSREKKERFSLILESASTNQTSMYLCATIAGGPPSEFFGPGTRLTVL.

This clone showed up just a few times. CDR3: CASSRNRNTEAFF. CDR3 sequence (DNA): TGTGCCAGCAGTCGTAACAGGAACACTGAAGCTTTCTTT. The chain combines TRBV14 with TRBJ1-1; D unclear. The CDR3 is 13 residues long. Germline CDR1 reads SGHDN; CDR2 reads FVKESK. Between the trimmed V and J ends, which lost 6 bases and 1 base, there was a span of 9 bases.

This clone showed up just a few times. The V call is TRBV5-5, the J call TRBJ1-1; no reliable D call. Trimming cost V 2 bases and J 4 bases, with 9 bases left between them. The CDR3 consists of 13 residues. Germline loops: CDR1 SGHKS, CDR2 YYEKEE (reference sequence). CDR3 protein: CASSFGPGTEAFF. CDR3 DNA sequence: TGTGCCAGCAGCTTCGGACCGGGCACTGAAGCTTTCTTT.

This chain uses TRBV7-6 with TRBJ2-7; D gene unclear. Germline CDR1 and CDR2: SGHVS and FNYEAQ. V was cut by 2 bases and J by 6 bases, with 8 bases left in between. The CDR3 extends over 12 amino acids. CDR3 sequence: CASSLTKGEQYF. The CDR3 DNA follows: TGTGCCAGCAGCTTAACGAAGGGCGAGCAGTACTTC.

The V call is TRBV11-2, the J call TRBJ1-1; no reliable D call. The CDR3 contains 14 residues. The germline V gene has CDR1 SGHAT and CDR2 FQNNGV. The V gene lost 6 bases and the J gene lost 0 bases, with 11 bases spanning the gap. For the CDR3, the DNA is TGTGCCAGCAGAAAGGACGGGTTGAACACTGAAGCTTTCTTT. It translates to CASRKDGLNTEAFF.

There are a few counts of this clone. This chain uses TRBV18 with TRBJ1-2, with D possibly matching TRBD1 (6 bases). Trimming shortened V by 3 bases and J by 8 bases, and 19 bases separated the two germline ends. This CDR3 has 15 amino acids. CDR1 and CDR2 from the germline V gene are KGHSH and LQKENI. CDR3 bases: TGTGCCAGCTCACCTTCCGGCCACAGGGCAAGCGGCTACACCTTC. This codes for CASSPSGHRASGYTF.

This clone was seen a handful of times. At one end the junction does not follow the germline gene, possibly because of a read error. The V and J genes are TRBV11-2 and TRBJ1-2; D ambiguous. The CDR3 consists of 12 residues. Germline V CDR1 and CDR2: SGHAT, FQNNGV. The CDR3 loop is CASSPDSIRSAF. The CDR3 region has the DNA TGTGCCAGCAGCCCGGACTCAATTAGATCGGCATTC.

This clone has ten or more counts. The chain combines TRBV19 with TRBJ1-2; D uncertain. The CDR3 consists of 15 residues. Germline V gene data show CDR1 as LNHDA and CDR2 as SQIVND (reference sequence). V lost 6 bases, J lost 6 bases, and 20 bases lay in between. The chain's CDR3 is CASRTSRPETDGYTF. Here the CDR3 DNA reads TGTGCCAGTAGAACCTCCAGGCCCGAAACGGATGGCTACACCTTC.

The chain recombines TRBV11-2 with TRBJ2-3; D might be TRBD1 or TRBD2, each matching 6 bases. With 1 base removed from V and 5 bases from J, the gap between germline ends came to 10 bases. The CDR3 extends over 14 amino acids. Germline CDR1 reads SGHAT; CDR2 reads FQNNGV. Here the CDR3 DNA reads TGTGCCAGCAGCTTAGCACAGGGAGGAGATACGCAGTATTTT. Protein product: CASSLAQGGDTQYF.

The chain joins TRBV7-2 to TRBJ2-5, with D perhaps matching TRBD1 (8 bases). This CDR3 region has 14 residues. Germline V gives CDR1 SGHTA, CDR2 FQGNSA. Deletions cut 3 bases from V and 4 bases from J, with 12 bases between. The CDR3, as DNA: TGTGCCAGCAGCTTGAACAGGGGGGGAGAGACCCAGTACTTC. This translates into CASSLNRGGETQYF.

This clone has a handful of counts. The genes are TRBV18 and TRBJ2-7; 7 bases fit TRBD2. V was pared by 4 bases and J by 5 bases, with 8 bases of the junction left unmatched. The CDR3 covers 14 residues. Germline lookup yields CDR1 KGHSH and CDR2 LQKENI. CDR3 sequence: CASSLMAGRDEQYF. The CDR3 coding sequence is TGTGCCAGCTCACTAATGGCAGGGAGGGACGAGCAGTACTTC.

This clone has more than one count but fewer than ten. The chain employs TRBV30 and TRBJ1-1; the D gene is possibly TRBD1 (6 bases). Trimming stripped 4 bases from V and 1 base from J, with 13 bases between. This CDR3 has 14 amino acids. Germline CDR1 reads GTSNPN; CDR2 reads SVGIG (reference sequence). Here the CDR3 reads CAWTPTGPNTEAFF. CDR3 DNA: TGTGCCTGGACCCCGACAGGACCGAACACTGAAGCTTTCTTT.

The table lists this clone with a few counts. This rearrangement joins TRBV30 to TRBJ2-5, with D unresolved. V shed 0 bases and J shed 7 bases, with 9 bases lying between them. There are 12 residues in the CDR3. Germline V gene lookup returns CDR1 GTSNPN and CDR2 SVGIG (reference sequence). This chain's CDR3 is CAWSVIPGTQYF. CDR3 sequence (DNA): TGTGCCTGGAGTGTAATACCTGGGACCCAGTACTTC.

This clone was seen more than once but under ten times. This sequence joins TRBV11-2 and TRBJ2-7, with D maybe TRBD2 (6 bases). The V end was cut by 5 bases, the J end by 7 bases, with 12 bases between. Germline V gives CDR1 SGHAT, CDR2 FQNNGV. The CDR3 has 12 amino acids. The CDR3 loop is CASSAGPREQYF. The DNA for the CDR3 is TGTGCCAGCAGCGCGGGACCGCGGGAGCAGTACTTC. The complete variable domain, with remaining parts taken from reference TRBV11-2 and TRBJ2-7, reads EAGVAQSPRYKIIEKRQSVAFWCNPISGHATLYWYQQILGQGPKLLIQFQNNGVVDDSQLPKDRFSAERLKGVDSTLKIQPAKLEDSAVYLCASSAGPREQYFGPGTRLTVT.